This T cell receptor beta chain was recorded in a study of patients and donors after allogeneic stem cell transplantation. TCRdb reprocessed the RT-PCR reads via MiXCR and lists one record per CDR3 protein. The sample consists of 920,000 or so distinct CDR3 sequences, about 20% of them appearing once. This clonotype was found a few times. The J segment lost 7 bases and the V segment lost 7 bases, leaving 12 bases of the junction unmatched. CDR1 is SEHNR, CDR2 FQNEAQ, per germline (reference sequence). The CDR3 has 14 residues. This TCR was sampled from a human donor who was either an allogeneic HSCT recipient or a stem cell or donor lymphocyte infusion donor (not recorded which). It is not recorded whose cells these are; they may come from a transplant donor. V gene TRBV7-9 combines with J gene TRBJ2-7; 8 nucleotides match TRBD1. The specimen was blood, either unsorted or a sorted T cell fraction (not recorded which). CDR3 protein: CASTRQGKKVEQYF. As DNA, the CDR3 is TGTGCCAGCACCCGACAGGGGAAGAAGGTGGAGCAGTACTTC.